The 17 T cell receptor beta chains listed next were all sequenced from one sample in a study of neurological immune-mediated disorders. TCRdb independently ran MiXCR on the 5' RACE reads; one entry per CDR3 protein. The profile shows tens of thousands of distinct CDR3 sequences, 1.9% of them singletons. The sequenced material came from PBMCs. The source is a middle-aged woman with multiple sclerosis.

In its sample, this clonotype was seen many times. The chain uses TRBV12-3 or TRBV12-4 and TRBJ1-5; D unclear. There are 13 residues in the CDR3. Trimming shortened V by 3 bases and J by 7 bases, and 10 bases separated the two germline ends. DNA of the CDR3: TGTGCCAGCAGTTTGCCCCCGGACCAGCCCCAGCATTTT. Translated: CASSLPPDQPQHF.

There are many counts of this clonotype. DNA for the CDR3: TGTGCCAGCAGCTTAGTCGACGGAGAGACCCAGTACTTC. Translation gives CASSLVDGETQYF. This sequence joins TRBV7-9 and TRBJ2-5; no reliable D call. Germline V lookup: CDR1 SEHNR, CDR2 FQNEAQ (reference sequence). The V end lost 1 base, the J end lost 4 bases, and 7 bases lay between the germline ends. This CDR3 spans 13 amino acids.

This clonotype was recorded many times. This chain connects TRBV21-1 to TRBJ2-1; the tabulated D call, TRBD2, remains unverified against the DNA. TRBV21-1 is a documented pseudogene. The CDR3 covers 15 residues. The CDR3 DNA reads as TGTGCCAGCAGCCCTGATTCACCCGCGAGTTATGAGCAGTTCTTC. It specifies CASSPDSPASYEQFF.

There are many counts of this clonotype. The chain uses TRBV5-1 and TRBJ1-6, with D possibly TRBD1 on 6 matching bases. Germline V CDR1 and CDR2: SGHRS, YFSETQ. This CDR3 has 14 amino acids. Trimming took 4 bases from V and 7 from J, leaving 12 bases between them. Written as DNA, the CDR3 is TGCGCCAGCAGCATAGGGGGACGGAATTCACCCCTCCACTTT. This translates into CASSIGGRNSPLHF. The entire variable domain, with the rest obtained from reference TRBV5-1 and TRBJ1-6, is as follows: KAGVTQTPRYLIKTRGQQVTLSCSPISGHRSVSWYQQTPGQGLQFLFEYFSETQRNKGNFPGRFSGRQFSNSRSEMNVSTLELGDSALYLCASSIGGRNSPLHFGNGTRLTVT.

This clonotype showed up many times. The CDR3: CASSDNSGNTIYF. The CDR3 DNA reads as TGTGCCAGCAGCGACAACTCTGGAAACACCATATATTTT. V is TRBV12-3 or TRBV12-4 and J is TRBJ1-3; D is ambiguous. The ends were cut back, 6 bases at V and 0 bases at J, with 6 bases in the middle. The CDR3 loop spans 13 amino acids.

This clonotype has a count of ten or more. The genes are TRBV10-2 and TRBJ2-7; 10 bases agree with TRBD2. Germline V gene data show CDR1 as WSHSY and CDR2 as SAAADI. V shed 2 bases and J 2 bases; nucleotides not matched to a gene: 3. The CDR3 length is 15 residues. The CDR3 DNA sequence: TGCGCCAGCAGTGAGCGTAGCGGGGGGACCTACGAGCAGTACTTC. Its protein is CASSERSGGTYEQYF.

Many counts were recorded for this clonotype. The chain employs TRBV6-4 and TRBJ2-3, with D maybe TRBD2 (5 bases). The CDR3 runs to 16 residues. V gave up 2 bases and J gave up 2 bases, with 14 bases separating them. Germline V CDR1 and CDR2: MRHNA, SNTAGT. As DNA, the CDR3 is TGTGCCAGCAGTGACGGAGGCTCGACTTCCACAGATACGCAGTATTTT. Translating it yields CASSDGGSTSTDTQYF.

This clonotype was seen at least ten times. The chain recombines TRBV5-1 with TRBJ1-2; 7 bases align to TRBD1. Germline V gives CDR1 SGHRS, CDR2 YFSETQ. Trimming took 3 bases from V and 0 from J; bases not matched to a gene: 2. CDR3 length equals 14 residues. CDR3 nucleotide sequence: TGCGCCAGCAGCTACAGGGGTGCTAACTATGGCTACACCTTC. Amino acids: CASSYRGANYGYTF. The full variable domain, rest sourced from reference TRBV5-1 and TRBJ1-2, is KAGVTQTPRYLIKTRGQQVTLSCSPISGHRSVSWYQQTPGQGLQFLFEYFSETQRNKGNFPGRFSGRQFSNSRSEMNVSTLELGDSALYLCASSYRGANYGYTFGSGTRLTVV.

In this sample, this clonotype turned up many times. V usage is TRBV5-1 and J usage is TRBJ2-5, with D perhaps TRBD1 (6 bases). The CDR3 length is 14 residues. Germline CDR1 SGHRS, CDR2 YFSETQ. The V gene lost 4 bases and the J gene lost 0 bases, with 10 bases spanning the gap. The CDR3 here is CASSRDTYQETQYF. The CDR3 DNA follows: TGCGCCAGCAGCCGGGACACGTACCAAGAGACCCAGTACTTC.

This clonotype was observed at least ten times. The chain is built from TRBV6-5 and TRBJ1-1; D is ambiguous. Germline V gene sequence: CDR1 MNHEY, CDR2 SVGAGI. V was trimmed by 8 bases and J by 1 base, leaving 5 bases between them. The CDR3 spans 11 residues. The CDR3 loop is CASRGNTEAFF. DNA for the CDR3: TGTGCCAGCCGAGGGAACACTGAAGCTTTCTTT.

This clonotype showed up many times. J is TRBJ1-1 and V is TRBV29-1; TRBD1 matches at 7 bases. The V gene's germline CDR1 is SQVTM and CDR2 ANQGSEA. This CDR3 spans 11 amino acids. V shed 5 bases and J 6 bases; nucleotides not matched to a gene: 3. The CDR3 here is CSVPGGAEAFF. CDR3 nucleotide sequence: TGCAGCGTTCCAGGGGGTGCTGAAGCTTTCTTT.

On this clonotype: Without the conserved terminal phenylalanine or tryptophan, this CDR3 likely stems from a read error. J is TRBJ1-1 and V is TRBV29-1; D is ambiguous. Trimming cost V 5 bases and J 5 bases, with 12 bases left between them. The germline V gene has CDR1 SQVTM and CDR2 ANQGSEA. This CDR3 region has 12 residues. CDR3 region: CSVLEWGTEAFN. CDR3 bases: TGCAGCGTTCTCGAATGGGGTACTGAAGCTTTCAAT.

This clonotype was recorded at least ten times. Here the CDR3 reads CASSKGAYEQYF. Here the CDR3 DNA reads TGTGCCAGCAGCAAGGGCGCCTACGAGCAGTACTTC. The chain has TRBV9 and TRBJ2-7; no reliable D call. With 4 bases removed from V and 2 bases from J, the gap between germline ends came to 7 bases. Germline V CDR1 and CDR2: SGDLS, YYNGEE. The CDR3 sequence is 12 residues long.

Many counts were recorded for this clonotype. The V call is TRBV18, the J call TRBJ2-2; the match to TRBD2 covers 8 bases. This CDR3 is built from 15 residues. CDR1 and CDR2 (germline): KGHSH, LQKENI. V gave up 0 bases and J gave up 7 bases; unmatched junction bases: 4. This CDR3 is CASSPPSGGHGELFF. DNA for the CDR3: TGTGCCAGCTCACCACCGAGCGGGGGCCACGGGGAGCTGTTTTTT. Full variable domain (outside the CDR3, taken from reference TRBV18 and TRBJ2-2): NAGVMQNPRHLVRRRGQEARLRCSPMKGHSHVYWYRQLPEEGLKFMVYLQKENIIDESGMPKERFSAEFPKEGPSILRIQQVVRGDSAAYFCASSPPSGGHGELFFGEGSRLTVL.

This clonotype was seen ten or more times. This chain connects TRBV11-2 to TRBJ2-7; the D gene could be TRBD1 or TRBD2 (5 bases each). The germline CDR1 and CDR2 sequences are SGHAT and FQNNGV. V dropped 5 bases and J dropped 6 bases, with 17 bases sitting between them. The CDR3 loop spans 14 amino acids. The CDR3 nucleotides are TGTGCCAGCAGCGTCTCGGTGTCAGGGAGCGAGCAGTACTTC. This gives the protein CASSVSVSGSEQYF. The variable domain in full, with the rest retrieved from reference TRBV11-2 and TRBJ2-7, is EAGVAQSPRYKIIEKRQSVAFWCNPISGHATLYWYQQILGQGPKLLIQFQNNGVVDDSQLPKDRFSAERLKGVDSTLKIQPAKLEDSAVYLCASSVSVSGSEQYFGPGTRLTVT.

This clonotype was picked up many times. The chain links TRBV29-1 to TRBJ2-5; D is ambiguous. V was shortened by 1 base and J by 1 base, with 7 bases between the two germline ends. This CDR3 region has 13 residues. Germline values: CDR1 SQVTM, CDR2 ANQGSEA. The CDR3 sequence is CSVEGAGQETQYF. DNA for the CDR3: TGCAGCGTTGAAGGGGCAGGCCAAGAGACCCAGTACTTC.

This clonotype was detected ten times or more. The V gene is TRBV10-3, the J gene TRBJ1-1; TRBD1 agrees at 7 bases. The ends lost 9 bases at V and 4 bases at J; junction bases unmatched: 14. This CDR3 contains 15 residues. The germline V gene has CDR1 ENHRY and CDR2 SYGVKD. This CDR3 is CAIHRDQGGRTEAFF. Written as DNA, the CDR3 is TGTGCCATTCACCGGGACCAGGGGGGTCGCACTGAAGCTTTCTTT.